The source of this TCR beta chain is a study of response to subunit inactivated influenza vaccine. One entry per CDR3 protein, called by TCRdb with MiXCR from the RT-PCR reads. The sample holds under 850,000 distinct CDR3 sequences, about a fifth seen once. This material consisted of PBMCs from blood, taken roughly 5 days after vaccination. The receptor comes from a man aged 50 to 60 who received an inactivated influenza vaccine.

The CDR3 DNA reads TGTGCCAGCAGTTACTCGATGGTCGGAAACACTGAAGCTTTCTTT. It translates to CASSYSMVGNTEAFF. V and J are TRBV6-5 and TRBJ1-1; no clear D gene. The CDR3 consists of 15 residues. Germline V gives CDR1 MNHEY, CDR2 SVGAGI. The ends were cut back, 0 bases at V and 2 bases at J, with 10 bases in the middle.